This T cell receptor beta chain derives from a study of blood T cell repertoires in COVID-19. Background on the study: Acute-phase and convalescent COVID-19 samples originated in the United States, Italy and Spain. Nucleic acid was either cDNA or gDNA, and it came from T cells, B-cell-depleted T cells, or PBMCs.

The germline gives CDR1 PRHDT, CDR2 FYEKMQ (reference sequence). The length of the CDR3 is 17 residues. V was clipped by 5 bases and J by 0 bases; unmatched bases: 12. Generated by immunoSEQ multiplex PCR, the TCRdb table keeps only in-frame clones and is missing some. The table has roughly 150,000 clones, roughly 90% seen once. This chain links TRBV13 with TRBJ2-7; 8 bases line up with TRBD2. This sequence was found in a man between 60 and 70 years old with acute or convalescent COVID-19. The sample consisted of peripheral blood. As DNA, the CDR3 is TGTGCCAGCAGCCCGGGGGGGTATTATAGGGGCTCCTACGAGCAGTACTTC. This encodes CASSPGGYYRGSYEQYF.